This is a list of T cell receptor beta chains from one sample in a study of cytomegalovirus exposure and HLA in healthy donors. Some clones are missing from TCRdb's copy, which holds only in-frame ones; the method was immunoSEQ multiplex PCR. The sample consists of tens of thousands of clones, around four fifths of them appearing once. Sequencing input: PBMCs. These receptors all come from a woman aged 35 to 49 in good health and CMV-seronegative. Both conserved end residues are part of each CDR3. The order of the fields is V gene, D gene, J gene, clone size, CDR3 protein, CDR3 DNA. A D gene is named only where the DNA matches it firmly. The size of a clone is reported for some rows only, either as once, few or many, or as a class for expanded clones.

V: TRBV2
D: .
J: TRBJ1-5
size: .
CDR3: CASREGTAGQPQHF
DNA: TGTGCCAGCAGGGAGGGGACCGCCGGTCAGCCCCAGCATTTT

V: TRBV9
D: TRBD2
J: TRBJ2-1
size: .
CDR3: CASSDPSGPINPRSYNEQFF
DNA: TGTGCCAGCAGCGACCCTAGCGGGCCTATAAACCCGCGCTCCTACAATGAGCAGTTCTTC

V: TRBV6-1
D: .
J: TRBJ1-4
size: .
CDR3: CASSEAGGTNEKLFF
DNA: TGTGCCAGCAGTGAAGCCGGAGGCACTAATGAAAAACTGTTTTTT

V: TRBV7-8
D: TRBD1
J: TRBJ1-2
size: .
CDR3: CASSLTGGINLYGYTF
DNA: TGTGCCAGCAGCTTGACAGGGGGCATAAACCTCTATGGCTACACCTTC

V: TRBV5-1
D: .
J: TRBJ2-1
size: .
CDR3: CASRQEPLSYNEQFF
DNA: TGCGCCAGCAGACAGGAACCCCTATCCTACAATGAGCAGTTCTTC

V: TRBV7-2
D: TRBD2
J: TRBJ2-1
size: .
CDR3: CASSFTPGTSGRGNEQFF
DNA: TGTGCCAGCAGCTTTACACCTGGGACTAGCGGGAGGGGCAATGAGCAGTTCTTC

V: TRBV28
D: .
J: TRBJ1-5
size: once
CDR3: CASSLWFQGGNQPQHF
DNA: TGTGCCAGCAGTTTATGGTTCCAAGGCGGGAATCAGCCCCAGCATTTT

V: TRBV11-3
D: TRBD1
J: TRBJ2-3
size: .
CDR3: CASSLTGGADTQYF
DNA: TGTGCCAGCAGCTTAACAGGGGGCGCAGATACGCAGTATTTT

V: TRBV28
D: TRBD2
J: TRBJ2-7
size: once
CDR3: CASGGAGGPYEQYF
DNA: TGTGCCAGTGGGGGGGCGGGAGGGCCCTACGAGCAGTACTTC

V: TRBV6-4
D: TRBD2
J: TRBJ2-7
size: .
CDR3: CASSVGPAGVQEQYF
DNA: TGTGCCAGCAGTGTTGGTCCGGCGGGAGTCCAAGAGCAGTACTTC

V: TRBV7-2
D: TRBD1
J: TRBJ2-2
size: few
CDR3: CASSPGQGTGELFF
DNA: TGTGCCAGCAGCCCGGGACAGGGCACCGGGGAGCTGTTTTTT

V: TRBV5-4
D: TRBD1
J: TRBJ1-2
size: .
CDR3: CASSSGQVNYGYTF
DNA: TGTGCCAGCAGCAGCGGACAGGTTAACTATGGCTACACCTTC

V: TRBV10-3
D: .
J: TRBJ1-5
size: few
CDR3: CAIAGSPNQPQHF
DNA: TGTGCCATCGCAGGTTCCCCTAATCAGCCCCAGCATTTT

V: TRBV4-3
D: .
J: TRBJ1-3
size: .
CDR3: CASSQGSDSGNTIYF
DNA: TGCGCCAGCAGCCAAGGATCAGACTCTGGAAACACCATATATTTT

V: TRBV27
D: TRBD2
J: TRBJ2-1
size: .
CDR3: CASSPGTSGNNEQFF
DNA: TGTGCCAGCAGTCCCGGGACTAGCGGGAACAATGAGCAGTTCTTC

V: TRBV9
D: TRBD1
J: TRBJ2-5
size: .
CDR3: CASSVEDRLGETQYF
DNA: TGTGCCAGCAGCGTAGAGGACAGGCTTGGTGAGACCCAGTACTTC

V: TRBV7-2
D: .
J: TRBJ2-2
size: few
CDR3: CASSFLRTGELFF
DNA: TGTGCCAGCAGCTTTTTGAGGACCGGGGAGCTGTTTTTT

V: TRBV7-6
D: TRBD2
J: TRBJ2-1
size: .
CDR3: CASSLSGSRFNEQFF
DNA: TGTGCCAGCAGCCTTAGCGGGAGTCGGTTCAATGAGCAGTTCTTC

V: TRBV7-2
D: TRBD1
J: TRBJ2-5
size: .
CDR3: CASSFNSAGGSRETQYF
DNA: TGTGCCAGCAGCTTTAATTCGGCAGGGGGCTCGAGGGAGACCCAGTACTTC

V: TRBV30
D: .
J: TRBJ1-3
size: .
CDR3: CAWSEGFSGNTIYF
DNA: TGTGCCTGGAGTGAGGGGTTCTCTGGAAACACCATATATTTT

V: TRBV28
D: TRBD2
J: TRBJ2-3
size: .
CDR3: CASSLHSGRGADTQYF
DNA: TGTGCCAGCAGTTTACATAGCGGGAGGGGAGCAGATACGCAGTATTTT

V: TRBV5-1
D: .
J: TRBJ2-2
size: .
CDR3: CASSTPLDYEHSRELFF
DNA: TGCGCCAGCAGCACACCCCTAGATTACGAGCATAGCCGGGAGCTGTTTTTT

V: TRBV2
D: TRBD1
J: TRBJ2-1
size: .
CDR3: CASRDRVGNEQFF
DNA: TGTGCCAGCAGGGACAGGGTCGGCAATGAGCAGTTCTTC

V: TRBV9
D: .
J: TRBJ2-3
size: few
CDR3: CASSPRPARTDTQYF
DNA: TGTGCCAGCAGCCCTAGACCTGCAAGAACAGATACGCAGTATTTT

V: TRBV15
D: .
J: TRBJ2-5
size: .
CDR3: CATSRDGDRRTQYF
DNA: TGTGCCACCAGCAGAGATGGTGACCGGAGGACCCAGTACTTC

V: TRBV16
D: .
J: TRBJ1-2
size: .
CDR3: CASSQLDGYTF
DNA: TGTGCCAGCAGCCAACTCGATGGCTACACCTTC

V: TRBV9
D: TRBD2
J: TRBJ2-1
size: .
CDR3: CASSVRGGGSYNEQFF
DNA: TGTGCCAGCAGCGTACGCGGCGGGGGTTCCTACAATGAGCAGTTCTTC

V: TRBV11-2
D: TRBD2
J: TRBJ2-4
size: .
CDR3: CASSLVAGVNIQYF
DNA: TGTGCCAGCAGCTTAGTAGCGGGAGTAAACATTCAGTACTTC

V: TRBV7-2
D: TRBD2
J: TRBJ2-1
size: .
CDR3: CASSLLAGAYNEQFF
DNA: TGTGCCAGCAGCTTACTAGCGGGAGCCTACAATGAGCAGTTCTTC

V: TRBV4-2
D: TRBD2
J: TRBJ2-1
size: .
CDR3: CASSQATSGRRGQFF
DNA: TGTGCCAGCAGCCAAGCCACTAGCGGGAGACGGGGGCAGTTCTTC

V: TRBV6-5
D: .
J: TRBJ2-7
size: .
CDR3: CASKRGREPYEPYF
DNA: TGTGCCAGCAAACGAGGCAGGGAACCCTACGAGCCGTACTTC